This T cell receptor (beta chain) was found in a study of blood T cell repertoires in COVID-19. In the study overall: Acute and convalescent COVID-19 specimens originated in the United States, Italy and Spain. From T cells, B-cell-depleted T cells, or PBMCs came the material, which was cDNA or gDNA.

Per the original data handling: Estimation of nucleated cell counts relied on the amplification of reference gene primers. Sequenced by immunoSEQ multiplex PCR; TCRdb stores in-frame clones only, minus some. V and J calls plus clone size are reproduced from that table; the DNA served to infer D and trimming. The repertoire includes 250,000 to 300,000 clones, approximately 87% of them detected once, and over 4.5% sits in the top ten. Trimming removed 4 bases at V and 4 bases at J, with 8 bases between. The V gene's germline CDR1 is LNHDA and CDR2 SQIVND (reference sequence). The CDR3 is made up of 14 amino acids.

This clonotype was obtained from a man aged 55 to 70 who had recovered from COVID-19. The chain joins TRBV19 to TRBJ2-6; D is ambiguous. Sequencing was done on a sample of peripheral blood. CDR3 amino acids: CASSTRGGANVLTF. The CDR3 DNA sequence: TGTGCCAGTAGTACCCGAGGAGGGGCCAACGTCCTGACTTTC.